Shown below are 11 T cell receptor beta chains from a single sample sequenced in a study of control samples from healthy donors and cancer patients. Only in-frame clones appear in the TCRdb table, and some are missing; sequencing was by immunoSEQ multiplex PCR. The sample carries some 150,000 clones, around 94% recorded once. The source material was blood. These receptors were obtained from a man aged 40-49 years in good health.

This sequence joins TRBV4-3 and TRBJ1-1; the D is unclear. Trimming pared 0 bases from V and 6 bases from J, leaving 11 bases between. Germline-derived CDR1 and CDR2 are LGHNA and YSLEER. The CDR3 covers 14 residues. CDR3 nucleotide sequence: TGCGCCAGCAGCCAAGAACTCACATCGGCTGAAGCTTTCTTT. It codes for CASSQELTSAEAFF.

V and J are TRBV5-5 and TRBJ2-1; TRBD2 matches 8 bases. There are 16 residues in the CDR3. Germline CDR1 reads SGHKS; CDR2 reads YYEKEE (reference sequence). Losses at the gene ends were 1 base for V and 10 bases for J; bases not matched to a gene: 13. In DNA form, the CDR3 reads TGTGCCAGCAGCTTGCGGGGACTAGGAGGTGCGTGGGAGCAGTTCTTC. This encodes CASSLRGLGGAWEQFF.

V is TRBV12-3 or TRBV12-4 and J is TRBJ1-2; no firm D call. The CDR3 extends over 12 amino acids. V lost 7 bases, J lost 4 bases, and 10 bases lay in between. The CDR3 DNA is TGTGCCAGCACCAAGGGTAGCTATGGCTACACCTTC. This codes for CASTKGSYGYTF.

The V and J genes are TRBV9 and TRBJ2-7; no clear D. The germline V gene encodes CDR1 SGDLS and CDR2 YYNGEE. The CDR3 covers 15 residues. Trimming took off 0 bases at V and 2 bases at J, with 12 bases between the two ends. Here the CDR3 reads CASSVESSTTYEQYF. The CDR3 nucleotides read TGTGCCAGCAGCGTAGAATCGTCAACCACCTACGAGCAGTACTTC.

The rearrangement joins TRBV7-9 to TRBJ1-2, with 7 bases aligning to TRBD1. Germline lookup yields CDR1 SEHNR and CDR2 FQNEAQ (reference sequence). The CDR3 length is 16 residues. With 5 bases clipped from V and 2 bases from J, the junction kept 11 bases outside the gene matches. CDR3 DNA: TGTGCCAGCAGCAGCAGACAGGGTGCCTCCAACTATGGCTACACCTTC. Encoded protein: CASSSRQGASNYGYTF.

V gene TRBV14 combines with J gene TRBJ2-1, with D hard to call. V was cut by 1 base and J by 12 bases, with 7 bases left in between. The V gene's germline CDR1 is SGHDN and CDR2 FVKESK. This CDR3 contains 11 residues. CDR3 coding DNA: TGTGCCAGCAGCCAAGCTGGTTCGCAGTTCTTC. Residues: CASSQAGSQFF.

The chain links TRBV29-1 to TRBJ2-5; possible D gene TRBD2, 6 bases. The CDR3 contains 15 residues. V was trimmed by 3 bases and J by 1 base, leaving 15 bases between them. CDR1 and CDR2 from the germline V gene are SQVTM and ANQGSEA. Here the CDR3 reads CSVEGLAYSQETQYF. The CDR3 region has the DNA TGCAGCGTTGAGGGGCTAGCGTACTCCCAAGAGACCCAGTACTTC.

Here the CDR3 reads CASSRGGKSNEKLFF. The CDR3 coding sequence is TGTGCCAGCAGCCGGGGCGGGAAAAGTAATGAAAAACTGTTTTTT. The V and J genes are TRBV6-2 or TRBV6-3 and TRBJ1-4, with a tentative D call TRBD1 (5 bases). Germline V lookup: CDR1 MNHEY, CDR2 SVGEGT. Deletions cut 6 bases from V and 4 bases from J, with 15 bases between. The CDR3 length is 15 residues.

The chain carries TRBV28 and TRBJ2-7; TRBD1 matches 9 bases. The J segment lost 2 bases and the V segment lost 6 bases, leaving 11 bases of the junction unmatched. Germline CDR1 MDHEN, CDR2 SYDVKM. This CDR3 comprises 16 residues. The CDR3 DNA reads TGTGCCAGCAGCAGCCAATTCGGGACAGGGCCCTACGAGCAGTACTTC. This encodes CASSSQFGTGPYEQYF.

The V call is TRBV21-1, the J call TRBJ1-6; the D call in the table, TRBD1, was not verified against the DNA. TRBV21-1 is designated a pseudogene. This CDR3 comprises 16 residues. CDR3 bases: TGTGCCAGCAGCGCGGACAGGGGGCGCGACAGGTCACCCCTCCACTTT. It encodes CASSADRGRDRSPLHF.

In DNA, the CDR3 is TGTGCCAGCAGCTTAGAGCCGGGGCGGAGAGGACTTACTGGCTACACCTTC. Translation gives CASSLEPGRRGLTGYTF. The chain combines TRBV7-2 with TRBJ1-2; tentatively, D is TRBD1 (5 bases). Germline values: CDR1 SGHTA, CDR2 FQGNSA. V dropped 1 base and J dropped 7 bases, with 22 bases sitting between them. The CDR3 has 17 residues.